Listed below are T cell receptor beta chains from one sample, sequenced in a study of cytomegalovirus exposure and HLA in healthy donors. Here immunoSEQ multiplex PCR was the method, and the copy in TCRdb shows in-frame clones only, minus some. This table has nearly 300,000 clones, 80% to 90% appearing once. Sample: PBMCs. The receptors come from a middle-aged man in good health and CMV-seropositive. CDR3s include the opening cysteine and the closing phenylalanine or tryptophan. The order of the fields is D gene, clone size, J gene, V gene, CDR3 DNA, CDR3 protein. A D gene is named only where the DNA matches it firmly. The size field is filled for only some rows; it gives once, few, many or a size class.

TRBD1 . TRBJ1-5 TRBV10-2 TGCGCCAGCAGTGAGACCGGGACAGGGTATAATCAGCCCCAGCATTTT CASSETGTGYNQPQHF
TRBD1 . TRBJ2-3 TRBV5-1 TGCGCCAGCAGCTTGCAGACAGGGGAAGATACGCAGTATTTT CASSLQTGEDTQYF
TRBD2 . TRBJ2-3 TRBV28 TGTGCCAGCAGTTTATCTTCTAGCGGGACGACTCCTAGCACAGATACGCAGTATTTT CASSLSSSGTTPSTDTQYF
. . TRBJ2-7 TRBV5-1 TGCGCCAGCTCCTCAGGGTTGGGTATGGGCGAGCAGTACTTC CASSSGLGMGEQYF
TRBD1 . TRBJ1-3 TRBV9 TGTGCCAGCAGCTCCTCCGGGACAGTTTTAGCCTCTGGAAACACCATATATTTT CASSSSGTVLASGNTIYF
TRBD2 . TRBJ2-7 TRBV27 TGTGCCAGCAGCTCCCTTCTAGCGGGAGGGCCCATCGAGCAGTACTTC CASSSLLAGGPIEQYF
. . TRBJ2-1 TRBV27 TGTGCCAGCAGTTTATCGGGCGGGGCCAGCCTCAATGAGCAGTTCTTC CASSLSGGASLNEQFF
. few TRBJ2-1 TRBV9 TGTGCCAGCAGCGCGGGACTTGACTCCTACAATGAGCAGTTCTTC CASSAGLDSYNEQFF
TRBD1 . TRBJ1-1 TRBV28 TGTGCCAGCAGTTTAACACAGGGATCGGGACAGGGGCAAGCTTTCTTT CASSLTQGSGQGQAFF
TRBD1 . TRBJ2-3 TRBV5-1 TGCGCCAGCAGAAACAGGGGGCTGGCCACAGATACGCAGTATTTT CASRNRGLATDTQYF
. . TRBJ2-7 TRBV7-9 TGTGCCAGCAGCTCAATTCGGGAGTCCTACGAGCAGTACTTC CASSSIRESYEQYF
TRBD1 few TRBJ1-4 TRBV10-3 TGTGCCATCAGTGACGACAGGGCAACTAATGAAAAACTGTTTTTT CAISDDRATNEKLFF
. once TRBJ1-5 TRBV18 TGTGCCAGCTCGGAGGATCAGGATCAGCCCCAGCATTTT CASSEDQDQPQHF
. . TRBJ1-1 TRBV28 TGTGCCAGCAGTTCGTGGACAGTAAACACTGAAGCTTTCTTT CASSSWTVNTEAFF
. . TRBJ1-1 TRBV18 TGTGCCAGCTCACCAATAGCAGGGGCGAACACTGAAGCTTTCTTT CASSPIAGANTEAFF
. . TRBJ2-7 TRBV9 TGTGCCAGCAGCCTCTCCGGGACACCGAACTACGAGCAGTACTTC CASSLSGTPNYEQYF
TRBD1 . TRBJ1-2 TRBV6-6 TGTGCCAGCAGTTTGGACAGGGGCTATGGCTACACCTTC CASSLDRGYGYTF
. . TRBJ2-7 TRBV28 TGTGCCAGCACCCATTGGACGGAGGACTCCTACGAGCAGTACTTC CASTHWTEDSYEQYF
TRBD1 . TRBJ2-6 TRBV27 TGTGCCAGCAAAAGATCGACAGGGAGTTCTGGGGCCAACGTCCTGACTTTC CASKRSTGSSGANVLTF
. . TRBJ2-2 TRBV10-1 TGCGCCAGCAGTGACGACTATACCGGGGAGCTGTTTTTT CASSDDYTGELFF
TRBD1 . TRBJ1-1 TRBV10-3 TGTGCCATCAGTGAGTCGCGGCAGGGGGCCCCTGAAGCTTTCTTT CAISESRQGAPEAFF
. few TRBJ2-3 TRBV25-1 TGTGCCAGCAGTGCTGTACAGTTTCCAGATACGCAGTATTTT CASSAVQFPDTQYF
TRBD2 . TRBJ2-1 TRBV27 TGTGCCAGCAGTCCGGGGGCGGGAGGTTACAATGAGCAGTTCTTC CASSPGAGGYNEQFF
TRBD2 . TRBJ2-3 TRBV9 TGTGCCAGCAGCTTCCCCTCGGGCGGGGGTAGCACAGATACGCAGTATTTT CASSFPSGGGSTDTQYF
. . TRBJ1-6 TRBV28 TGTGCCAGCAGTTTAGGACCCTTCGTGAGGGTGGTGCCCCTCCACTTT CASSLGPFVRVVPLHF
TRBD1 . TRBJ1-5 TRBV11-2 TGTGCCAGCAGCTTTGGGACAGGGAGCAATCAGCCCCAGCATTTT CASSFGTGSNQPQHF
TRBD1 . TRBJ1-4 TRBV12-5 TGTGCTAGTGGTTTGGTACCGGGGACAGGTGAAGGTGAAAAACTGTTTTTT CASGLVPGTGEGEKLFF
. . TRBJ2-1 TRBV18 TGTGCCAGCTCACCTCCCTTGGAGGGAAGGGAGCAGTTCTTC CASSPPLEGREQFF
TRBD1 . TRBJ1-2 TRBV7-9 TGTTCCAGCAGCCTAGGGGGCTCGGCTGGCTACACCTTC CSSSLGGSAGYTF
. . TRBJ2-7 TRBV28 TGTGCCAGCAGCCATGGGGCAGGGGACGAGCAGTACTTC CASSHGAGDEQYF
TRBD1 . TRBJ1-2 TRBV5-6 TGTGCCAGCAGCTCGGGACAGGGGTTCCTCGGCTACACCTTC CASSSGQGFLGYTF
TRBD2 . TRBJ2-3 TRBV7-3 TGTGCCAGCAGCTTTAGCGGGAGGAGCACAGATACGCAGTATTTT CASSFSGRSTDTQYF
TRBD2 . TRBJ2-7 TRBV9 TGTGCCAGCAGCGCCGGGACTAGAGTAAGCGAGCAGTACTTC CASSAGTRVSEQYF
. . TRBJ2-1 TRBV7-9 TGTGCCAGCAGCCCTGCGGGCCCCTACAATGAGCAGTTCTTC CASSPAGPYNEQFF
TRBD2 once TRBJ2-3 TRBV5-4 TGTGCCAGCAGCTTCGGACTAGCGGGGCGCGATACGCAGTATTTT CASSFGLAGRDTQYF
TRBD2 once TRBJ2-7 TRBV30 TGTGCCTGGGGAACGGGGACTAGCGGGGACTACGAGCAGTACTTC CAWGTGTSGDYEQYF
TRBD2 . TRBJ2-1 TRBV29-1 TGCAGCGCAGGGACTAGTCTCTACAATGAGCAGTTCTTC CSAGTSLYNEQFF
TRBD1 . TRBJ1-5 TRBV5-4 TGTGCCAGCAGCATGGGGGGGACAGGGGGCAATCAGCCCCAGCATTTT CASSMGGTGGNQPQHF
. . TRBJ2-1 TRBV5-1 TGCGCCAGCAGCCAAGGACAGAGCTACAATGAGCAGTTCTTC CASSQGQSYNEQFF
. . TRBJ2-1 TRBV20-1 TGCAGTGCTAGGGGCGATGAGCAGTTCTTC CSARGDEQFF
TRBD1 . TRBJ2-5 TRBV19 TGTGCCAGTAGTATAGATAGGGGGCAGGTGGAGACCCAGTACTTC CASSIDRGQVETQYF
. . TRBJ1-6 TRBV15 TGTGCCACCAGCAGAGAAGCCGGACAGTTCTATAATTCACCCCTCCACTTT CATSREAGQFYNSPLHF
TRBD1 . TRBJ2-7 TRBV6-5 TGTGCCAGCAGTTACGGGGCAGGGGGCACCGACGAGCAGTACTTC CASSYGAGGTDEQYF
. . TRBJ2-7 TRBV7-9 TGTGCCAGCAGCTTGCTAGCGGAGGGGGCCTACGAGCAGTACTTC CASSLLAEGAYEQYF
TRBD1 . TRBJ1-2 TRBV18 TGTGCCAGCTCACCGGACAGGGACGGTCTAGCCTATGGCTACACCTTC CASSPDRDGLAYGYTF
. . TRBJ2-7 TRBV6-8 TGTGCCAGCAGTTCCAGGGATTCCTACGAGCAGTACTTC CASSSRDSYEQYF
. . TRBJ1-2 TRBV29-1 TGCAGCACGGTGCCCCCAGGGAACTATGGCTACACCTTC CSTVPPGNYGYTF
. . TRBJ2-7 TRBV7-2 TGTGCCAGCAGCTTATTAGGGGGTGGGAACGAGCAGTACTTC CASSLLGGGNEQYF
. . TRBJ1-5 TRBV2 TGTGCCAGCAGTGTTGGAGGTAGCAATCAGCCCCAGCATTTT CASSVGGSNQPQHF
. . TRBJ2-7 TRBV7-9 TGTGCCAGCAGCCTCGAGAGGAGCTCCTACGAGCAGTACTTC CASSLERSSYEQYF
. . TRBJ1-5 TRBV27 TGTGCCAGCAGTTTAGGGGGGGGCTATAGCAATCAGCCCCAGCATTTT CASSLGGGYSNQPQHF
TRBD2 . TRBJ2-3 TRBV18 TGTGCCAGCTCACCTACTGGAGCGGGAGCCACAGATACGCAGTATTTT CASSPTGAGATDTQYF
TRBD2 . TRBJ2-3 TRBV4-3 TGCGCCAGCAGCCAGGTTAGCGGGGGTACAGATACGCAGTATTTT CASSQVSGGTDTQYF
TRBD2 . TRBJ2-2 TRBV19 TGTGCCAGTAGTATGCGCGCGGGAGAGGTCACCGGGGAGCTGTTTTTT CASSMRAGEVTGELFF
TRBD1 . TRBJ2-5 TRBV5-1 TGCGCCAGCAGCTACGGACAGGGGGTGGGAGAGACCCAGTACTTC CASSYGQGVGETQYF
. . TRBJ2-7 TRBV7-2 TGTGCCAGCAGCTCCGCCGGAGTCGAGCAGTACTTC CASSSAGVEQYF
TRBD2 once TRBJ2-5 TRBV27 TGTGCCAGCAGCAAGGGGGCTCGGACTAGCGGCGATAGAGAGACCCAGTACTTC CASSKGARTSGDRETQYF